The next 12 T cell receptor beta chains were all read from a single sample in a study of regulatory T cells in long-lasting Graves disease. The sample's time point: newly diagnosed GD, antithyroid drugs for less than 3 months. PBMC RNA was the source of the TCR library. Arm-PCR of CDR3 regions and iRepertoire HTBI primers were the basis on which TCR beta libraries were built. Using its own MiXCR run on the multiplex PCR reads, TCRdb lists one record per CDR3 protein. The sample yields 550,000 to 700,000 distinct CDR3 sequences, about 16% seen once. This same sample was also taken into another study, of T cells in Graves' hyperthyroidism and ophthalmopathy.

Source: peripheral blood mononuclear cells (PBMCs), taken at new diagnosis, from a patient treated with antithyroid drugs. The origin of the receptors is a young man with Graves disease.

This clonotype was detected many times. V gene TRBV6-9 combines with J gene TRBJ1-1; 12 bases align to TRBD1. The J segment lost 0 bases and the V segment lost 3 bases, leaving 5 bases of the junction unmatched. There are 17 residues in the CDR3. Per the germline V gene, CDR1 is MNHGY and CDR2 is SVAAGI. CDR3 sequence reads: CASSYYGTGGLNTEAFF. CDR3 nucleotide sequence: TGTGCCAGCAGTTACTACGGGACAGGGGGCCTGAACACTGAAGCTTTCTTT.

This chain connects TRBV11-3 to TRBJ1-1; no clear D gene. Trimming removed 6 bases at V and 11 bases at J, with 13 bases between. The CDR3 has 11 residues. Germline V lookup: CDR1 SGHNT, CDR2 YENEEA. CDR3 amino acids: CASRDMASAFF. CDR3 nucleotides: TGTGCCAGCAGGGATATGGCGTCGGCTTTCTTT. The full variable domain, completed using reference TRBV11-3 and TRBJ1-1, is EAGVVQSPRYKIIEKKQPVAFWCNPISGHNTLYWYLQNLGQGPELLIRYENEEAVDDSQLPKDRFSAERLKGVDSTLKIQPAELGDSAVYLCASRDMASAFFGQGTRLTVV.

This clonotype was observed at least ten times. The CDR3 DNA reads as TGTGCCAGCAGTTTGGGTTTCTCATCGGTGGTGTACCAAGAGACCCAGTACTTC. As protein: CASSLGFSSVVYQETQYF. This chain uses TRBV12-3 or TRBV12-4 with TRBJ2-5; D unclear. CDR3 length: 18 amino acids. Trimming left V 3 bases short and J 0 bases short, with 20 bases between.

The CDR3 here is CASSPRGAVRETQYF. Written as DNA, the CDR3 is TGTGCCAGCAGTCCCAGGGGGGCAGTGAGGGAGACCCAGTACTTC. The gene calls are TRBV27 and TRBJ2-5; TRBD1 is a possible D gene (7 bases). The germline V gene encodes CDR1 MNHEY and CDR2 SMNVEV (reference sequence). This CDR3 is 15 amino acids long. Trimming removed 5 bases from V and 5 bases from J, with 18 bases in between.

This clonotype was observed a handful of times. The V call is TRBV6-1, the J call TRBJ1-2, with a possible D match to TRBD1 (5 bases). The V gene lost 6 bases and the J gene lost 2 bases, with 16 bases spanning the gap. Per the germline V gene, CDR1 is MNHNS and CDR2 is SASEGT. The CDR3 contains 15 residues. The DNA for the CDR3 is TGTGCCAGCAGCCGCGGCGAGGGGTTAAACTATGGCTACACCTTC. Translating gives CASSRGEGLNYGYTF.

This chain joins TRBV7-8 and TRBJ1-5, with 7 nucleotides matching TRBD1. This CDR3 is built from 16 residues. V dropped 0 bases and J dropped 4; count of bases not matched to a gene: 6. Germline assignment: CDR1 SGHVS and CDR2 FQNEAQ. The CDR3 protein is CASSLALGTVNQPQHF. CDR3 DNA sequence: TGTGCCAGCAGCTTAGCGCTTGGGACAGTAAATCAGCCCCAGCATTTT.

This chain joins TRBV20-1 and TRBJ2-2; D ambiguous. With 0 bases removed from V and 6 bases from J, the gap between germline ends came to 11 bases. This CDR3 spans 14 amino acids. The V gene's germline CDR1 is DFQATT and CDR2 SNEGSKA (reference sequence). CDR3 bases: TGCAGTGCTAGAGATCGTGATGGGTCCGGGGAGCTGTTTTTT. Its translation is CSARDRDGSGELFF.

At least ten counts were recorded for this clonotype. The chain couples TRBV2 to TRBJ2-1, with 10 bases matching TRBD2. J gave up 7 bases and V 6 bases, and 6 bases lay outside the gene matches. The germline gives CDR1 SNHLY, CDR2 FYNNEI. This CDR3 comprises 14 residues. The CDR3: CASRIAGGQNEQFF. CDR3 nucleotides: TGTGCCAGCAGGATAGCGGGAGGCCAGAATGAGCAGTTCTTC.

This clonotype was counted at least ten times. V gene TRBV13 combines with J gene TRBJ2-3; D is unresolved. CDR1 and CDR2 (germline): PRHDT, FYEKMQ (reference sequence). This CDR3 is built from 12 residues. V lost 4 bases, J lost 4 bases, and 6 bases lay in between. CDR3 loop: CASSSGADTQYF. CDR3 nucleotide sequence: TGTGCCAGCAGCTCAGGTGCAGATACGCAGTATTTT.

This clonotype has at least ten counts. The rearrangement links TRBV12-3 or TRBV12-4 to TRBJ1-1; D gene uncertain. The V and J ends lost 5 bases and 3 bases respectively, with 10 bases between them. The CDR3 contains 13 residues. The CDR3 sequence: CASSPRRDTEAFF. The CDR3 DNA is TGTGCCAGCAGTCCAAGAAGGGACACTGAAGCTTTCTTT.

This clonotype was seen many times. The chain carries TRBV7-9 and TRBJ2-1; 9 bases align to TRBD2. After removal of 6 bases from V and 7 bases from J, the junction contained 7 bases not matched to a gene. Per the germline V gene, CDR1 is SEHNR and CDR2 is FQNEAQ (reference sequence). The CDR3 length is 14 residues. CDR3 bases: TGTGCCAGCAGGGGTAGCGGGAGCGGGAATGAGCAGTTCTTC. Translation: CASRGSGSGNEQFF.

CDR3 DNA: TGTGCCTCCAGGGGGGGAATGAACACTGAAGCTTTCTTT. Amino acid sequence: CASRGGMNTEAFF. The rearrangement uses TRBV5-8 and TRBJ1-1; 7 bases agree with TRBD1. Trimming removed 10 bases from V and 0 bases from J; junction bases left unmatched: 6. CDR3 length equals 13 residues. Germline CDR1 is SGHTS and CDR2 is YDEGEE.